The 18 T cell receptor beta chains in this list originate from one sample, sequenced in a study of identical twins. From the 5' RACE reads, TCRdb called clonotypes with MiXCR, one entry per CDR3 protein. The profile shows about 520,000 distinct CDR3 sequences, 20% to 25% of them singletons. In addition, the sample was reused for a study of T cells expressing NK-cell markers.

Sequences were obtained from CD4+ T cells sorted from blood. These receptor sequences come from a woman aged 18-29 years in good health.

In this sample, this clonotype turned up many times. The V gene is TRBV12-3 or TRBV12-4, the J gene TRBJ2-7, with D maybe TRBD1 (7 bases). V lost 2 bases and J 4 bases, leaving 12 bases between the germline ends. The CDR3 loop spans 14 amino acids. The CDR3 sequence is CASSLQGGAYEQYF. The CDR3 bases are TGTGCCAGCAGTTTACAGGGGGGAGCATACGAGCAGTACTTC.

This clonotype was detected a few times. The gene calls are TRBV29-1 and TRBJ1-1; no clear D. Germline values: CDR1 SQVTM, CDR2 ANQGSEA. This CDR3 has 10 amino acids. Trimming removed 3 bases at V and 5 bases at J, with 4 bases between. Here the CDR3 DNA reads TGCAGCGTTGACTCTACTGAAGCTTTCTTT. Its translation: CSVDSTEAFF. Together with reference TRBV29-1 and TRBJ1-1, the CDR3 gives the full variable domain: SAVISQKPSRDICQRGTSLTIQCQVDSQVTMMFWYRQQPGQSLTLIATANQGSEATYESGFVIDKFPISRPNLTFSTLTVSNMSPEDSSIYLCSVDSTEAFFGQGTRLTVV.

This clonotype occurred a few times. The chain uses TRBV4-2 and TRBJ1-2; a weak D match, TRBD1 (6 bases). Trimming removed 5 bases from V and 8 bases from J, with 9 bases in between. CDR3 length equals 11 residues. Per germline, CDR1 LGHNA and CDR2 YNFKEQ. CDR3 nucleotides: TGTGCCAGCAGCACAGGGATCGGCTACACCTTC. Its protein is CASSTGIGYTF.

This clonotype was detected once. This chain uses TRBV20-1 with TRBJ2-7, with 10 positions matching TRBD2. The CDR3 has 14 residues. CDR1 is DFQATT, CDR2 SNEGSKA, per germline (reference sequence). The V gene end was trimmed by 1 base and the J gene end by 9 bases; junction bases not matched to a gene: 9. The DNA of the CDR3 is TGCAGTGCTAGAGGGCTAGCGGGAGTCCACGGGCAGTACTTC. This gives the protein CSARGLAGVHGQYF.

Only a few counts were recorded for this clonotype. The V and J genes are TRBV10-3 and TRBJ2-7; tentative D call: TRBD2 (5 bases). V lost 7 bases and J 4 bases, leaving 11 bases between the germline ends. The CDR3 is made up of 12 amino acids. Germline V lookup: CDR1 ENHRY, CDR2 SYGVKD. CDR3 DNA sequence: TGTGCCATCACCGGGGATTCATACGAGCAGTACTTC. Amino acids: CAITGDSYEQYF.

The chain links TRBV7-9 to TRBJ2-7, with a weak D call TRBD1 (5 bases). V lost 5 bases and J 7 bases, leaving 18 bases between the germline ends. The CDR3 contains 14 residues. Germline-derived CDR1 and CDR2 are SEHNR and FQNEAQ (reference sequence). CDR3 DNA sequence: TGTGCCAGCAGCCCCAGGGTCCAGCTCTGGGAGCAGTACTTC. This codes for CASSPRVQLWEQYF.

This chain connects TRBV5-1 to TRBJ1-3; a possible D gene is TRBD1 (5 bases). Deletions cut 0 bases from V and 3 bases from J, with 13 bases between. CDR1 SGHRS and CDR2 YFSETQ come from the germline V gene. This CDR3 is 16 amino acids long. CDR3 loop: CASSLAYGAGGNTIYF. Here the CDR3 DNA reads TGCGCCAGCAGCTTGGCCTATGGGGCAGGTGGAAACACCATATATTTT. The variable domain in full, completed from reference TRBV5-1 and TRBJ1-3, reads KAGVTQTPRYLIKTRGQQVTLSCSPISGHRSVSWYQQTPGQGLQFLFEYFSETQRNKGNFPGRFSGRQFSNSRSEMNVSTLELGDSALYLCASSLAYGAGGNTIYFGEGSWLTVV.

V is TRBV5-1 and J is TRBJ2-1; D might be TRBD2 (6 bases). This CDR3 region has 13 residues. Between the trimmed V and J ends, which lost 0 bases and 8 bases, there was a span of 9 bases. Germline V gene lookup returns CDR1 SGHRS and CDR2 YFSETQ. CDR3 coding DNA: TGCGCCAGCAGCTTGGTCGGGAGCGATGAGCAGTTCTTC. It encodes CASSLVGSDEQFF.

This clonotype has only a few counts. The V call is TRBV20-1, the J call TRBJ1-5, with a tentative D call TRBD1 (6 bases). The CDR3 runs to 14 residues. Germline V gene sequence: CDR1 DFQATT, CDR2 SNEGSKA (reference sequence). V lost 2 bases, J lost 6 bases, and 14 bases lay in between. CDR3 sequence: CSARSRGGGQPQHF. The DNA of the CDR3 is TGCAGTGCTAGAAGCAGGGGAGGGGGTCAGCCCCAGCATTTT.

Written as DNA, the CDR3 is TGCGCCAGCCTCGTTGAGGTGTCCTACGAGCAGTACTTC. Residues: CASLVEVSYEQYF. This chain joins TRBV10-1 and TRBJ2-7; D is unclear. Trimming pared 8 bases from V and 1 base from J, leaving 12 bases between. In germline, CDR1 is WNHNN, CDR2 SYGVQD (reference sequence). The CDR3 is 13 amino acids.

This clonotype was observed many times. The chain uses TRBV14 and TRBJ1-6; D is ambiguous. The CDR3 has 12 amino acids. V lost 3 bases and J 7 bases, leaving 4 bases between the germline ends. Germline V lookup: CDR1 SGHDN, CDR2 FVKESK. The CDR3 DNA sequence: TGTGCCAGCAGCCAGGGAAATTCACCCCTCCACTTT. Protein sequence: CASSQGNSPLHF.

In DNA form, the CDR3 reads TGCGCCAGCAGCCCACGACAGGTCTACTCTGGAAACACCATATATTTT. It translates to CASSPRQVYSGNTIYF. The gene calls are TRBV5-1 and TRBJ1-3; perhaps TRBD1 as D (6 bases). V was trimmed by 4 bases and J by 0 bases, leaving 14 bases between them. The CDR3 sequence is 16 residues long. Germline loops: CDR1 SGHRS, CDR2 YFSETQ.

This chain links TRBV6-1 with TRBJ1-6; tentative D call: TRBD1 (6 bases). The CDR3 has 14 amino acids. Germline V gene lookup returns CDR1 MNHNS and CDR2 SASEGT. V lost 6 bases to trimming and J lost 7 bases, with 13 bases between them. The CDR3 protein is CASRIYRENSPLHF. The CDR3, as DNA: TGTGCCAGCAGGATATACAGGGAGAATTCACCCCTCCACTTT.

This chain connects TRBV15 to TRBJ1-1; D unresolved. From germline, CDR1 is LNHNV and CDR2 YYDKDF (reference sequence). The V gene lost 5 bases and the J gene lost 1 base, with 11 bases spanning the gap. This CDR3 spans 14 amino acids. The CDR3 nucleotides read TGTGCCACCAGCCCCCCCAGCCAGAACACTGAAGCTTTCTTT. This gives the protein CATSPPSQNTEAFF.

This clonotype was recorded a few times. This chain connects TRBV9 to TRBJ2-3, with 8 bases matching TRBD2. The V gene's germline CDR1 is SGDLS and CDR2 YYNGEE. The trim removed 1 base at V and 2 bases at J, leaving 9 bases unmatched. The CDR3 is made up of 17 amino acids. CDR3 loop: CASSVRREGDHTDTQYF. The CDR3 DNA is TGTGCCAGCAGCGTACGTCGGGAGGGAGATCACACAGATACGCAGTATTTT.

The rearrangement joins TRBV27 to TRBJ2-1, with 7 positions matching TRBD1. CDR1 and CDR2 from the germline V gene are MNHEY and SMNVEV (reference sequence). The CDR3 totals 15 residues. V lost 7 bases, J lost 4 bases, and 10 bases stayed unmatched. DNA of the CDR3: TGTGCCAGCAACGTAAGGGGGCTAGGGTACAATGAGCAGTTCTTC. This encodes CASNVRGLGYNEQFF.

This clonotype appeared a few times. The rearrangement links TRBV12-3 or TRBV12-4 to TRBJ1-3; D is possibly TRBD1 (6 bases). The CDR3 is made up of 15 amino acids. V shed 3 bases and J shed 3 bases, with 12 bases lying between them. This chain's CDR3 is CASSFSGVGGNTIYF. As DNA, the CDR3 is TGTGCCAGCAGTTTCTCAGGGGTGGGTGGAAACACCATATATTTT.

This clonotype was seen many times. The V gene is TRBV10-3, the J gene TRBJ2-5; D is ambiguous. Germline loops: CDR1 ENHRY, CDR2 SYGVKD. Trimming removed 2 bases at V and 5 bases at J, with 3 bases between. The CDR3 sequence is 11 residues long. Written as DNA, the CDR3 is TGTGCCATCAGTGAGCGTGAGACCCAGTACTTC. This translates into CAISERETQYF.